The 27 T cell receptor beta chains given below trace back to one sample, sequenced in a study of T cells in narcolepsy. Profiling relied on immunoSEQ multiplex PCR, and the TCRdb table lists in-frame clones only, not all of them. The sample has 30,000 to 35,000 clones; under 85% are singletons. The sequenced material came from CD45RA- memory CD4+ T cells from PBMCs. These receptors were collected from a human donor with narcolepsy.

Here the CDR3 reads CASSYGRAGRTDTQYF. DNA for the CDR3: TGTGCCAGCAGTTACGGGAGGGCAGGCCGCACAGATACGCAGTATTTT. This chain links TRBV6-5 with TRBJ2-3, with 7 bases identical to TRBD2. Germline CDR1 reads MNHEY; CDR2 reads SVGAGI. CDR3 length: 16 amino acids. After removal of 2 bases from V and 1 base from J, the junction contained 6 bases not matched to a gene.

The rearrangement links TRBV6-8 to TRBJ1-4, with D perhaps TRBD1 (5 bases). The germline CDR1 and CDR2 sequences are MNHGY and SAAAGT. V gave up 6 bases and J gave up 8 bases, with 19 bases separating them. The CDR3 sequence is 15 residues long. The CDR3 coding sequence is TGTGCCAGCAGCGACCCCGGGGCAGCGAGGGAAAAACTGTTTTTT. Its translation is CASSDPGAAREKLFF.

V usage is TRBV5-4 and J usage is TRBJ2-2, with 8 nucleotides matching TRBD1. The germline V gene encodes CDR1 SGHNT and CDR2 YYREEE (reference sequence). After removal of 3 bases from V and 6 bases from J, the junction contained 7 bases not matched to a gene. The CDR3 length is 15 residues. This CDR3 is CASSYRTGPSGELFF. CDR3 nucleotide sequence: TGTGCCAGCAGCTACCGGACAGGGCCGTCCGGGGAGCTGTTTTTT.

The chain joins TRBV2 to TRBJ1-4; 7 nucleotides match TRBD1. This CDR3 spans 15 amino acids. Germline lookup yields CDR1 SNHLY and CDR2 FYNNEI. V lost 4 bases to trimming and J lost 5 bases; unmatched junction nucleotides: 7. The CDR3, as DNA: TGTGCCAGCAGTGGCCTACAGGGGTCAAATGAAAAACTGTTTTTT. Translated, it gives CASSGLQGSNEKLFF.

The CDR3 nucleotides read TGCAGCGTTTTTACTACAGGGGTTCGGACCGGGGAGCTGTTTTTT. Translated: CSVFTTGVRTGELFF. This chain uses TRBV29-1 with TRBJ2-2; 7 nucleotides match TRBD1. The germline gives CDR1 SQVTM, CDR2 ANQGSEA. This CDR3 has 15 amino acids. V gave up 5 bases and J gave up 5 bases; unmatched junction bases: 11.

V gene TRBV4-3 combines with J gene TRBJ2-1, with unresolved D. V gave up 9 bases and J gave up 6 bases, with 18 bases separating them. Germline values: CDR1 LGHNA, CDR2 YSLEER. The CDR3 sequence is 14 residues long. The CDR3 DNA sequence: TGCGCCAGTCGTCTAATTGGGGATTCCAATGAGCAGTTCTTC. Translation gives CASRLIGDSNEQFF.

The chain has TRBV5-1 and TRBJ2-1; D perhaps matches TRBD1 (6 bases). Germline assignment: CDR1 SGHRS and CDR2 YFSETQ. V lost 4 bases, J lost 7 bases, and 12 bases lay in between. The CDR3 runs 13 residues. CDR3 amino acids: CASSLSGTNEQFF. Written as DNA, the CDR3 is TGCGCCAGCAGCCTGTCCGGGACAAATGAGCAGTTCTTC.

In regard to this clone: This specimen includes other DNA sequences encoding the same CDR3. The genes are TRBV7-9 and TRBJ1-2; D not certain. V was cut by 1 base and J by 6 bases, with 6 bases left in between. Germline V gives CDR1 SEHNR, CDR2 FQNEAQ (reference sequence). This CDR3 is 12 amino acids long. The CDR3 nucleotides read TGTGCCAGCAGCTTAGGAGGAGATGGCTACACCTTC. It codes for CASSLGGDGYTF.

The rearrangement uses TRBV18 and TRBJ2-3; the match to TRBD2 covers 9 bases. Germline lookup yields CDR1 KGHSH and CDR2 LQKENI. V shed 3 bases and J 2 bases; nucleotides not matched to a gene: 6. The CDR3 length is 16 residues. CDR3 amino acids: CASSPGRGGLTDTQYF. DNA of the CDR3: TGTGCCAGCTCACCGGGGCGGGGGGGCCTCACAGATACGCAGTATTTT.

This clone was detected only a few times. The chain recombines TRBV4-3 with TRBJ2-2, with a possible D match to TRBD2 (6 bases). The CDR3 spans 15 residues. V lost 5 bases, J lost 4 bases, and 14 bases lay in between. The germline gives CDR1 LGHNA, CDR2 YSLEER. DNA of the CDR3: TGCGCCAGCAGCGCGACGACTAGATCCACCGGGGAGCTGTTTTTT. Translating gives CASSATTRSTGELFF.

The chain links TRBV19 to TRBJ2-1; D is unresolved. The CDR3 consists of 12 residues. V dropped 1 base and J dropped 4 bases, with 2 bases sitting between them. CDR1 is LNHDA, CDR2 SQIVND, per germline (reference sequence). The CDR3 protein is CASSIGYNEQFF. CDR3 DNA sequence: TGTGCCAGTAGTATAGGGTACAATGAGCAGTTCTTC.

The rearrangement links TRBV5-1 to TRBJ2-3; no definite D call. Germline V gene lookup returns CDR1 SGHRS and CDR2 YFSETQ. The germline V and J ends were trimmed by 2 bases and 2 bases, with 9 bases remaining between them. The CDR3 loop spans 14 amino acids. The CDR3 DNA is TGCGCCAGCAGCTTTGGGGTTGCCACAGATACGCAGTATTTT. It codes for CASSFGVATDTQYF.

This CDR3 is CASSTPGQGGYGYTF. For the CDR3, the DNA is TGTGCCAGTAGTACACCGGGACAGGGCGGCTATGGCTACACCTTC. The gene calls are TRBV19 and TRBJ1-2; 9 bases agree with TRBD1. V lost 4 bases and J lost 4; bases outside the gene matches: 7. Germline V lookup: CDR1 LNHDA, CDR2 SQIVND (reference sequence). CDR3 length: 15 amino acids.

This chain uses TRBV11-3 with TRBJ2-6; maybe TRBD1 (5 bases). The CDR3 length is 15 residues. Trimming removed 5 bases at V and 0 bases at J, with 8 bases between. Germline V gene data show CDR1 as SGHNT and CDR2 as YENEEA. CDR3 in amino acids: CASSPQGSGANVLTF. The CDR3, as DNA: TGTGCCAGCAGCCCCCAGGGCTCTGGGGCCAACGTCCTGACTTTC.

The V and J genes are TRBV5-8 and TRBJ1-2, with a weak D call TRBD1 (5 bases). The germline V and J ends were trimmed by 4 bases and 0 bases, with 16 bases remaining between them. The CDR3 sequence is 16 residues long. Germline assignment: CDR1 SGHTS and CDR2 YDEGEE. CDR3 sequence: CASSQARGNPNYGYTF. The CDR3 nucleotides read TGTGCCAGCAGCCAAGCCCGGGGGAACCCTAACTATGGCTACACCTTC.

The chain couples TRBV5-5 to TRBJ1-2; 10 bases are a match to TRBD1. Losses at the gene ends were 1 base for V and 8 bases for J; bases not matched to a gene: 8. In germline, CDR1 is SGHKS, CDR2 YYEKEE (reference sequence). The CDR3 spans 15 residues. The CDR3 bases are TGTGCCAGCAGCTTGCAGGGGACAGGGGCCGACGGCTACACCTTC. This sequence encodes CASSLQGTGADGYTF.

This clone has a handful of counts. This chain uses TRBV4-3 with TRBJ1-6; the D gene is possibly TRBD1 (6 bases). CDR3 length: 15 amino acids. CDR1 is LGHNA and CDR2 is YSLEER in the germline V gene. The V end lost 1 base, the J end lost 10 bases, and 14 bases lay between the germline ends. For the CDR3, the DNA is TGCGCCAGCAGCCAAGCTGAAGGGGGTAGGTCACCCCTCCACTTT. This codes for CASSQAEGGRSPLHF.

About this clone: This CDR3 is also generated by other DNA sequences in the sample. This chain uses TRBV7-2 with TRBJ1-5; D uncertain. The CDR3 consists of 17 residues. Germline V CDR1 and CDR2: SGHTA, FQGNSA. Trimming took 1 base from V and 4 from J, leaving 17 bases between them. CDR3 amino acids: CASSLEGRAMANQPQHF. For the CDR3, the DNA is TGTGCCAGCAGCTTAGAGGGCCGGGCAATGGCAAATCAGCCCCAGCATTTT.

J is TRBJ2-1 and V is TRBV7-2; 8 nucleotides agree with TRBD2. This CDR3 has 13 amino acids. Trimming at V came to 11 bases and at J to 2 bases, leaving 5 bases not matched to a gene. CDR1 is SGHTA and CDR2 is FQGNSA in the germline V gene. The CDR3 region is CALGLAPYNEQFF. The CDR3 nucleotides read TGTGCCCTAGGACTAGCTCCCTACAATGAGCAGTTCTTC.

This chain joins TRBV29-1 and TRBJ1-2; the D gene is possibly TRBD1 (6 bases). The germline V and J ends were trimmed by 6 bases and 4 bases, with 18 bases remaining between them. CDR1 and CDR2 (germline): SQVTM, ANQGSEA. This CDR3 has 14 residues. CDR3 DNA sequence: TGCAGCGTAGTACTTACAGGGAAAGGCTATGGCTACACCTTC. Its protein is CSVVLTGKGYGYTF.

This chain uses TRBV19 with TRBJ1-2; maybe TRBD1 (5 bases). Germline CDR1 is LNHDA and CDR2 is SQIVND (reference sequence). Trimming removed 3 bases from V and 8 bases from J, with 16 bases in between. This CDR3 contains 14 residues. CDR3 DNA: TGTGCCAGTAGTATTGATTGGGGGATTCAGGGCTACACCTTC. Translating gives CASSIDWGIQGYTF.

This clone was observed a single time. The V call is TRBV10-3, the J call TRBJ1-2, with unresolved D. V gave up 1 base and J gave up 1 base, with 13 bases separating them. Germline values: CDR1 ENHRY, CDR2 SYGVKD. The CDR3 spans 16 residues. The DNA of the CDR3 is TGTGCCATCAGTGAGTTACTTACAGACTATAACTATGGCTACACCTTC. Its protein product is CAISELLTDYNYGYTF.

Here the CDR3 reads CASSPGGLAGMGTQYF. CDR3 nucleotides: TGTGCCAGCAGCCCTGGCGGACTAGCGGGGATGGGGACCCAGTACTTC. This chain connects TRBV11-1 to TRBJ2-5; 12 positions agree with TRBD2. The CDR3 length is 16 residues. Trimming took 5 bases from V and 7 from J; bases not matched to a gene: 11. CDR1 and CDR2 (germline): SGHAT, FQDESV (reference sequence).

The J gene is TRBJ2-7, the V gene TRBV7-3; 9 positions agree with TRBD1. The trim removed 5 bases at V and 7 bases at J, leaving 6 bases unmatched. Per the germline V gene, CDR1 is SGHTA and CDR2 is FQGTGA. The CDR3 runs to 13 residues. DNA of the CDR3: TGTGCCAGCAGCACCCCCGGGACAGGGGAGCAGTACTTC. Residues: CASSTPGTGEQYF.

This rearrangement joins TRBV6-5 to TRBJ1-1, with D uncertain. CDR1 and CDR2 (germline): MNHEY, SVGAGI. The CDR3 totals 12 residues. The V gene lost 4 bases and the J gene lost 11 bases, with 14 bases spanning the gap. CDR3 coding DNA: TGTGCCAGCAGTTCTCTGGACCTTCGGGCTTTCTTT. It encodes CASSSLDLRAFF.

This clone was seen just once. The chain joins TRBV5-1 to TRBJ1-6, with 8 nucleotides matching TRBD1. Per germline, CDR1 SGHRS and CDR2 YFSETQ. The V gene end was trimmed by 4 bases and the J gene end by 9 bases; junction bases not matched to a gene: 6. The CDR3 covers 14 residues. This chain's CDR3 is CASSPTGGRSPLHF. The CDR3 nucleotides read TGCGCCAGCAGCCCCACAGGGGGTCGTTCACCCCTCCACTTT.

The gene calls are TRBV5-4 and TRBJ1-1; no clear D. Germline V gene lookup returns CDR1 SGHNT and CDR2 YYREEE (reference sequence). The CDR3 sequence is 14 residues long. Trimming shortened V by 1 base and J by 1 base, and 8 bases separated the two germline ends. The CDR3 region is CASSLYGPNTEAFF. Here the CDR3 DNA reads TGTGCCAGCAGCTTGTACGGCCCGAACACTGAAGCTTTCTTT.